This T cell receptor (beta chain) was documented in a study of CXCR3-negative and CXCR3-positive naive CD8 T cells. Study-wide results and caveats: Researchers reported similar TRBV-TRBJ usage in naive CXCR3-negative and CXCR3-positive cells, though memory differed. Similar levels of surface CD5 were seen between naive subsets; TCR strength was inferred from TRB CDR3 properties.

It was by 5' RACE with UMI labels that the TRB cDNA libraries were prepared. TCRdb reprocessed the 5' RACE reads; each CDR3 protein has one entry and no DNA is given. The listing contains 100,000 to 150,000 distinct CDR3 sequences. Notes on this clonotype: No antigen is known for it.

CDR3 length: 13 residues. Germline CDR1 is SGDLS and CDR2 is YYNGEE. J is TRBJ1-5 and V is TRBV9; as DNA is missing, the TRBD1 call by TCRdb cannot be tested. Specimen: naive CXCR3- CD8+ T cells from blood. Subset: CD45RO-CCR7+CD27+CD95- naive CD8+ T cells lacking CXCR3 (TNR3-). This clonotype was obtained from a human donor in good health. Some clones in this sample may be carry-over from other donors' samples. The CDR3 loop is CASSAGESGPQHF.